This TCR beta chain was captured in a study of blood T cell repertoires in COVID-19. Libraries were prepared by immunoSEQ multiplex PCR; TCRdb keeps only in-frame clonotypes and omits some of them. The profile shows under 200,000 clones, about 86% of them singletons. Germline assignment: CDR1 SEHNR and CDR2 FQNEAQ (reference sequence). This CDR3 is 13 amino acids long. V shed 7 bases and J shed 0 bases, with 4 bases lying between them. In its sample, this clone was seen once. The sequenced sample consisted of PBMCs or T cells enriched from blood (not recorded which). The chain joins TRBV7-9 to TRBJ2-6; the D is unclear. The clonotype comes from a middle-aged man who had recovered from COVID-19. The CDR3 coding sequence is TGTGCCAGCATTAGCTCTGGGGCCAACGTCCTGACTTTC. Amino acid sequence: CASISSGANVLTF.